This T cell receptor (beta chain) is drawn from a study of beta chain features in type 1 diabetes. Study-level findings and limits: Sequencing from cDNA could over-represent high-TCR-expressing cells.

Reverse transcription of all isolated RNA meant that expressed TCRB transcripts were sequenced. Profiling relied on immunoSEQ multiplex PCR, and the TCRdb table lists in-frame clones only, not all of them. Of 130,000 to 150,000 clones listed, nearly 50% are singletons. Per germline, CDR1 SGHDN and CDR2 FVKESK. The CDR3 has 16 residues. Trimming stripped 0 bases from V and 4 bases from J, with 15 bases between. Notes on this clone: The antigen is not known.

This TCR came from a man between 18 and 29 years old in good health. The rearrangement links TRBV14 to TRBJ2-5; TRBD2 might be the D (7 bases). Material for sequencing was Tregs from blood. CDR3 sequence reads: CASSQDLRGGRETQYF. The CDR3 DNA is TGTGCCAGCAGCCAAGATTTGAGGGGGGGCCGAGAGACCCAGTACTTC.